This T cell receptor beta chain stems from a study of cytomegalovirus exposure and HLA in healthy donors. As concerns this clone: Antigen unknown.

The study, taken as a whole, reports: The study designated 160 or so TCR beta chains cytomegalovirus-associated. Through in vitro validation, three CMV-associated chains were shown to be specific for CMV antigens. Usually a TCR sequence was rare, but some public TCRs were found in many donors.

TCRdb's copy holds only in-frame clones and misses some; the assay was immunoSEQ multiplex PCR. The sample holds about 130,000 clones, about 90% seen once. V was trimmed by 1 base and J by 1 base, leaving 14 bases between them. The CDR3 has 16 amino acids. Germline loops: CDR1 SGHTA, CDR2 FQGNSA. This rearrangement joins TRBV7-2 to TRBJ2-7; a possible D gene is TRBD2 (5 bases). Specimen: PBMCs. The receptor comes from a woman aged 25 to 39 in good health and CMV-seropositive. CDR3 protein: CASSLVGSVSSYEQYF. The CDR3 coding sequence is TGTGCCAGCAGCTTAGTGGGTAGCGTTTCTTCCTACGAGCAGTACTTC. Full variable domain (outside the CDR3, taken from reference TRBV7-2 and TRBJ2-7): GAGVSQSPSNKVTEKGKDVELRCDPISGHTALYWYRQSLGQGLEFLIYFQGNSAPDKSGLPSDRFSAERTGGSVSTLTIQRTQQEDSAVYLCASSLVGSVSSYEQYFGPGTRLTVT.